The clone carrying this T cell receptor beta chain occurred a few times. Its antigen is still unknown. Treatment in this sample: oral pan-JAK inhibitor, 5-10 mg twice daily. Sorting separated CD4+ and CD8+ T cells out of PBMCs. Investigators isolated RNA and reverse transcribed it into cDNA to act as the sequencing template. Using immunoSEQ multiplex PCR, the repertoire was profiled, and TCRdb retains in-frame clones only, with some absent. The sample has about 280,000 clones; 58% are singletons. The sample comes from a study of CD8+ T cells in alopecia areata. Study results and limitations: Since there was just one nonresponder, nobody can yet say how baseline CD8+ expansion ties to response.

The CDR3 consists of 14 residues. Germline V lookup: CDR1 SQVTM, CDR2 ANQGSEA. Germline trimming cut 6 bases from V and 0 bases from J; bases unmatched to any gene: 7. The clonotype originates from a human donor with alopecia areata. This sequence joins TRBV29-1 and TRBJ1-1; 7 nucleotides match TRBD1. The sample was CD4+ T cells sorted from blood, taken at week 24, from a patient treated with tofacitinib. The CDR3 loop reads CSVARDSLNTEAFF. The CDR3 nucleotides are TGCAGCGTGGCCCGGGACAGCTTGAACACTGAAGCTTTCTTT.